The 7 T cell receptor beta chains listed next were all sequenced from one sample in a study of tumor-infiltrating lymphocytes in primary liver carcinoma. Making TCR beta cDNA involved roughly 0.55 ug total RNA and a constant-region primer. Three nested multiplex PCR rounds of slightly modified ARM-PCR generated TCR beta libraries. In the first two PCR rounds, TRBV1-TRBV30 forward primers were paired with a C-beta reverse primer, and each round lasted 10 cycles. TCRdb ran MiXCR on the multiplex PCR reads and lists one entry per CDR3 protein. The profile covers approximately 320,000 distinct CDR3 sequences, with almost 60% appearing a single time and 15% to 20% taken by the ten largest. Researchers drew blood RNA from unsorted whole blood and extracted germline DNA as well. The sample taken for sequencing was peripheral blood. Source of these receptors: a woman aged 30 to 39 with primary liver carcinoma and hepatitis B virus infection.

The table lists this clonotype with a count of one. At one end, the junction sequence differs from germline, possibly due to a read error. The rearrangement joins TRBV5-5 to TRBJ2-7; D possibly corresponds to TRBD2 (7 bases). The CDR3 spans 18 residues. CDR1 and CDR2 from the germline V gene are SGHKS and YYEKEE (reference sequence). This CDR3 is CASSLDRPSGGGSYEQHF. CDR3 bases: TGTGCCAGCAGCTTAGATAGACCTTCGGGCGGGGGCTCCTACGAGCAGCACTTC. Looking up the rest from reference TRBV5-5 and TRBJ2-7 gives the full variable domain: DAGVTQSPTHLIKTRGQQVTLRCSPISGHKSVSWYQQVLGQGPQFIFQYYEKEERGRGNFPDRFSARQFPNYSSELNVNALLLGDSALYLCASSLDRPSGGGSYEQHFGPGTRLTVT.

To note about this clonotype: A read error is likely, as this CDR3 ends without the conserved phenylalanine or tryptophan. This chain joins TRBV11-1 and TRBJ2-1; D is tentatively TRBD1 or TRBD2 (7 bases each). This CDR3 contains 16 residues. CDR1 and CDR2 (germline): SGHAT, FQDESV (reference sequence). The CDR3 spells CGSSRGTMASDNEQFS. The CDR3 DNA reads as TGTGGCAGCAGCAGGGGGACTATGGCTTCCGATAATGAGCAGTTCTCC.

Points on this clonotype: The junction departs from the called germline gene at one end, perhaps through a read error. This sequence joins TRBV6-5 and TRBJ2-1, with D hard to call. CDR1 MNHEY and CDR2 SVGAGI come from the germline V gene. The length of the CDR3 is 14 residues. The CDR3 loop reads CASRKSNAHNEQLF. DNA of the CDR3: TGTGCCAGCAGGAAGAGTAATGCCCACAATGAGCAGCTCTTC.

There are many counts of this clonotype. The J gene is TRBJ2-1, the V gene TRBV11-2; tentatively, D is TRBD2 (6 bases). Germline V CDR1 and CDR2: SGHAT, FQNNGV. V gave up 0 bases and J gave up 7 bases, with 10 bases separating them. The CDR3 contains 14 residues. CDR3 coding DNA: TGTGCCAGCAGCTTAGACCCGGGGACTAATGAGCAGTTCTTC. The encoded protein is CASSLDPGTNEQFF.

There are a few counts of this clonotype. The chain joins TRBV6-1 to TRBJ2-2, with TRBD2 matching over 13 bases. The germline V gene has CDR1 MNHNS and CDR2 SASEGT. CDR3 length equals 17 residues. V shed 6 bases, J shed 0 bases, and the junction held 4 bases outside the gene matches. The CDR3 region is CASSQLAGGSNTGELFF. CDR3 nucleotides: TGTGCCAGCAGCCAACTAGCGGGAGGGTCGAACACCGGGGAGCTGTTTTTT.

The gene calls are TRBV29-1 and TRBJ2-3, with D hard to call. Germline CDR1 and CDR2: SQVTM and ANQGSEA. The ends were cut back, 4 bases at V and 1 base at J, with 6 bases in the middle. There are 12 residues in the CDR3. CDR3 region: CSVVMGTDTQYF. The CDR3 DNA is TGCAGCGTTGTGATGGGCACAGATACGCAGTATTTT.

In this sample, this clonotype turned up many times. V is TRBV29-1 and J is TRBJ2-1, with 13 bases identical to TRBD2. Germline loops: CDR1 SQVTM, CDR2 ANQGSEA. Trimming cost V 6 bases and J 6 bases; bases outside gene matches: 14. This CDR3 region has 17 residues. This CDR3 is CSVRGLAGTHGTNEQFF. CDR3 nucleotides: TGCAGCGTAAGGGGACTAGCGGGAACCCATGGTACCAATGAGCAGTTCTTC.